This is a list of T cell receptor beta chains from one sample in a study of cytomegalovirus exposure and HLA in healthy donors. The data were produced by immunoSEQ multiplex PCR, yet TCRdb's version contains in-frame clones alone and is incomplete. Of about 160,000 clones detected, 80% appear once; the ten largest clones hold about 9.5%. Material for sequencing was PBMCs. All receptors derive from a man aged 18 to 30 in good health and CMV-seropositive. Both conserved end residues are part of each CDR3. The order of the fields is D gene, J gene, V gene, clone size, CDR3 protein, CDR3 DNA. D genes are given only for firm matches. The size entry is marked missing in some rows and otherwise reads once, few, many or a size class.

TRBD2 TRBJ2-7 TRBV19 NA CASSRDYTGTYEQYF TGTGCCAGTAGTAGGGACTATACTGGAACCTACGAGCAGTACTTC
TRBD1 TRBJ1-4 TRBV2 NA CASSRDRDEKLFF TGTGCCAGCAGCCGGGACAGGGATGAAAAACTGTTTTTT
TRBD1 TRBJ2-1 TRBV5-1 NA CASSLLQTGGNEQFF TGCGCCAGCAGCTTGTTACAGACAGGGGGGAATGAGCAGTTCTTC
NA TRBJ2-2 TRBV6-5 NA CASSYGLNTGELFF TGTGCCAGCAGTTACGGTCTAAACACCGGGGAGCTGTTTTTT
TRBD1 TRBJ1-5 TRBV6-1 NA CASQGTGNQPQHF TGTGCCAGCCAAGGGACAGGCAATCAGCCCCAGCATTTT
TRBD1 TRBJ1-3 TRBV4-3 NA CASSQSGNPGQGSGNTIYF TGCGCCAGCAGCCAATCGGGTAATCCGGGACAGGGATCTGGAAACACCATATATTTT
TRBD1 TRBJ1-2 TRBV5-5 NA CASSPGQGANYGYTF TGTGCCAGCAGCCCGGGACAGGGAGCTAACTATGGCTACACCTTC
TRBD1 TRBJ1-5 TRBV2 NA CASSSGQVDPNQPQHF TGTGCCAGCAGCTCTGGACAGGTTGACCCCAATCAGCCCCAGCATTTT
NA TRBJ2-1 TRBV14 NA CASSQAVARGSDNEQFF TGTGCCAGCAGCCAAGCCGTCGCGAGAGGGTCGGACAATGAGCAGTTCTTC
NA TRBJ1-1 TRBV6-6 NA CASSTKRELNTEAFF TGTGCCAGCAGTACGAAAAGAGAGCTGAACACTGAAGCTTTCTTT
NA TRBJ1-2 TRBV7-9 NA CASSLVVGGPGYTF TGTGCCAGCAGCTTAGTCGTTGGAGGGCCTGGCTACACCTTC
TRBD1 TRBJ1-5 TRBV18 NA CASSTEGQFYSNQPQHF TGTGCCAGCTCAACCGAGGGACAGTTTTATAGCAATCAGCCCCAGCATTTT
NA TRBJ2-3 TRBV7-9 once CSSSPDLATDTQYF TGTTCCAGCAGCCCTGACCTAGCCACAGATACGCAGTATTTT
NA TRBJ1-1 TRBV7-2 once CASSPDGGAFF TGTGCCAGCAGCCCAGACGGCGGAGCTTTCTTT
TRBD1 TRBJ2-7 TRBV29-1 NA CSVVLFDRVHYEQYF TGCAGCGTTGTGTTGTTTGACAGGGTCCACTACGAGCAGTACTTC
TRBD2 TRBJ2-1 TRBV9 NA CASSGSSGISYNEQFF TGTGCCAGCAGCGGAAGTAGCGGGATCTCCTACAATGAGCAGTTCTTC
NA TRBJ1-2 TRBV7-2 once CASSLGPSNYGYTF TGTGCCAGCAGCTTGGGCCCGTCTAACTATGGCTACACCTTC
TRBD2 TRBJ2-3 TRBV7-3 NA CASSRGGADTQYF TGTGCCAGCAGCCGCGGGGGGGCTGATACGCAGTATTTT
NA TRBJ2-1 TRBV7-8 NA CASSFLYPEIVSEQFF TGTGCCAGCAGCTTTCTTTATCCTGAAATTGTGAGTGAGCAGTTCTTC
NA TRBJ2-1 TRBV27 few CASSLERYSYNEQFF TGTGCCAGCAGTTTAGAGCGTTATTCCTACAATGAGCAGTTCTTC
TRBD1 TRBJ1-3 TRBV7-2 NA CASSEIQGAENTIYF TGTGCCAGCAGCGAGATACAGGGGGCAGAAAACACCATATATTTT
TRBD1 TRBJ1-1 TRBV27 NA CASSPGQGDREAFF TGTGCCAGCAGTCCGGGACAGGGGGATCGGGAAGCTTTCTTT
TRBD1 TRBJ1-1 TRBV7-2 NA CASSWGTVNTEAFF TGTGCCAGCAGCTGGGGGACAGTGAACACTGAAGCTTTCTTT
NA TRBJ2-1 TRBV15 NA CATSSVRGTDNEQFF TGTGCCACCAGCAGTGTACGGGGGACCGACAATGAGCAGTTCTTC
NA TRBJ2-1 TRBV9 NA CASSVAGRNSYNEQFF TGTGCCAGCAGCGTAGCTGGCAGAAACTCCTACAATGAGCAGTTCTTC
NA TRBJ1-4 TRBV7-3 NA CASSKRPEGLEKLFF TGTGCCAGCAGCAAACGACCTGAGGGCCTCGAAAAACTGTTTTTT
NA TRBJ2-7 TRBV29-1 NA CSVEVGREQYF TGCAGCGTTGAAGTGGGGCGCGAGCAGTACTTC
NA TRBJ1-4 TRBV20-1 NA CSAETVEKLFF TGCAGTGCAGAGACTGTGGAAAAACTGTTTTTT
NA TRBJ2-1 TRBV7-3 once CASSLLRLGSYNEQFF TGTGCCAGCAGCTTACTTCGACTAGGGTCCTACAATGAGCAGTTCTTC
NA TRBJ2-5 TRBV4-2 NA CASSQDGRIVETQYF TGTGCCAGCAGCCAAGATGGTCGAATAGTTGAGACCCAGTACTTC
NA TRBJ1-2 TRBV11-2 NA CASSPGPEYGYTF TGTGCCAGCAGCCCAGGGCCGGAGTATGGCTACACCTTC
TRBD2 TRBJ2-1 TRBV19 NA CASSIYSGGNEQFF TGTGCCAGTAGTATCTATTCGGGGGGGAATGAGCAGTTCTTC
NA TRBJ2-7 TRBV19 NA CASSIFGVGGYEQYF TGTGCCAGTAGTATATTCGGCGTTGGGGGGTACGAGCAGTACTTC
NA TRBJ1-2 TRBV5-4 NA CASSPPGARGYTF TGTGCCAGCAGCCCGCCAGGGGCGCGGGGCTACACCTTC
NA TRBJ1-2 TRBV7-2 NA CASSLGAAPSGYTF TGTGCCAGCAGCCTTGGGGCAGCTCCAAGTGGCTACACCTTC
NA TRBJ1-2 TRBV6-1 once CASWESGDHYGYTF TGTGCCAGCTGGGAATCAGGGGACCACTATGGCTACACCTTC
TRBD2 TRBJ2-1 TRBV10-2 NA CASCGTSGGNEQFF TGCGCCAGCTGCGGGACTAGCGGAGGTAATGAGCAGTTCTTC
NA TRBJ2-5 TRBV20-1 NA CSASGEETQYF TGCAGTGCTAGCGGGGAAGAGACCCAGTACTTC
TRBD1 TRBJ1-1 TRBV2 NA CASAGDSISEAFF TGTGCCAGCGCTGGGGACAGTATATCCGAAGCTTTCTTT
NA TRBJ2-7 TRBV10-1 NA CASSDGQGLQYEQYF TGCGCCAGCAGTGACGGGCAGGGCTTGCAGTACGAGCAGTACTTC
NA TRBJ1-1 TRBV30 NA CACMPPGNTEAFF TGTGCCTGCATGCCCCCAGGCAACACTGAAGCTTTCTTT
TRBD2 TRBJ2-3 TRBV7-9 NA CASRGKRGDTDTQYF TGTGCCAGCAGGGGAAAGCGGGGGGACACAGATACGCAGTATTTT